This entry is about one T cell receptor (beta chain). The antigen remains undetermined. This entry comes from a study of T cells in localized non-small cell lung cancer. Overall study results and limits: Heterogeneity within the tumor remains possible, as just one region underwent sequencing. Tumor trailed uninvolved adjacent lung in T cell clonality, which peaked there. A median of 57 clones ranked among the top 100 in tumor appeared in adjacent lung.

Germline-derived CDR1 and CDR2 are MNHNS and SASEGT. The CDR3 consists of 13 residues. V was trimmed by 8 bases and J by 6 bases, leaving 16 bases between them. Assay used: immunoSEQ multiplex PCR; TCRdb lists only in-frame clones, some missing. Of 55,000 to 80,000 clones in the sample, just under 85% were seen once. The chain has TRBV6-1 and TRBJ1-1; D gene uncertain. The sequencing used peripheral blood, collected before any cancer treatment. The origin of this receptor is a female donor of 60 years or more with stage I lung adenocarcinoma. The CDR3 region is CASAPLVIAEAFF. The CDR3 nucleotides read TGTGCCAGCGCACCCCTCGTGATCGCTGAAGCTTTCTTT.